This TCR beta chain was documented in a study of blood T cell repertoires in COVID-19. Across the whole study: Cohort 3 donors were reported recovered after two negative PCRs, clearance, or symptom resolution. Donors in the United States, Italy and Spain gave samples during acute or convalescent COVID-19.

Germline V gene sequence: CDR1 SGHTA, CDR2 FQGNSA. This CDR3 contains 13 residues. Trimming removed 5 bases at V and 4 bases at J, with 9 bases between. Clones were read by immunoSEQ multiplex PCR, and TCRdb kept only the in-frame ones, dropping some. The sample records approximately 250,000 clones, 88% being singletons. Participant reports of clinical history set cohort assignment. The sample consisted of PBMCs or T cells enriched from blood (not recorded which). The chain couples TRBV7-2 to TRBJ2-4, with D possibly TRBD1 on 5 matching bases. The source is an older woman in a cohort exposed to, infected with or recovered from COVID-19 (not recorded which). The CDR3 DNA reads as TGTGCCAGCAGCGGGGCGGTAAAAAACATTCAGTACTTC. The encoded protein is CASSGAVKNIQYF.